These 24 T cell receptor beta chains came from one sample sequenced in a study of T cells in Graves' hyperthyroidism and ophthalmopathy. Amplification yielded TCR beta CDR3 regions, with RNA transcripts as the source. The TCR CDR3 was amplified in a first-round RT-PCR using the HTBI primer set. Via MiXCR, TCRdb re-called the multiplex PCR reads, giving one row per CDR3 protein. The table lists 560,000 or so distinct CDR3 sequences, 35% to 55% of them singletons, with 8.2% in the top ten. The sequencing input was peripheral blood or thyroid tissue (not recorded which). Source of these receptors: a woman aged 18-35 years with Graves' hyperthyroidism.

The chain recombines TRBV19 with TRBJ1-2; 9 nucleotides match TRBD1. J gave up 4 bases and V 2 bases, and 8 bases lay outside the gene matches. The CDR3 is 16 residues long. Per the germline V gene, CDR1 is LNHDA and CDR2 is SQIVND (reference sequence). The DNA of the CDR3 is TGTGCCAGTAGTATATCGGGGACAGGGTCATCCTATGGCTACACCTTC. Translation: CASSISGTGSSYGYTF.

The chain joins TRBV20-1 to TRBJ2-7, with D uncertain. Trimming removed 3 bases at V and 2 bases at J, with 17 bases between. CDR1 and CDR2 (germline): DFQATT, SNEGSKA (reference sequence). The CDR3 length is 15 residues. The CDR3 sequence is CSARPYQELTYEQYF. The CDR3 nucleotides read TGCAGTGCTAGGCCTTACCAGGAACTAACCTACGAGCAGTACTTC.

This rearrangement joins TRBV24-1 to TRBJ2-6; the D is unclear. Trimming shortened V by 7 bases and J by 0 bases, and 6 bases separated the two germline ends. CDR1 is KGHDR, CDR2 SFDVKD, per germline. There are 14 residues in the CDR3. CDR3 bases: TGTGCCACCAGCGTGGTCTCTGGGGCCAACGTCCTGACTTTC. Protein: CATSVVSGANVLTF.

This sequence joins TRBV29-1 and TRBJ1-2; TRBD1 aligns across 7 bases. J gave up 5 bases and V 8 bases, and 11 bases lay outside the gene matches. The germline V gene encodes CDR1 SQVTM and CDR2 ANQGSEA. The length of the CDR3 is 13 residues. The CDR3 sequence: CSTKGQRTYGYTF. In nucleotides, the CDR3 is TGCAGCACTAAGGGACAGAGAACTTATGGCTACACCTTC. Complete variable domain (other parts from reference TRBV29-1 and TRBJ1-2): SAVISQKPSRDICQRGTSLTIQCQVDSQVTMMFWYRQQPGQSLTLIATANQGSEATYESGFVIDKFPISRPNLTFSTLTVSNMSPEDSSIYLCSTKGQRTYGYTFGSGTRLTVV.

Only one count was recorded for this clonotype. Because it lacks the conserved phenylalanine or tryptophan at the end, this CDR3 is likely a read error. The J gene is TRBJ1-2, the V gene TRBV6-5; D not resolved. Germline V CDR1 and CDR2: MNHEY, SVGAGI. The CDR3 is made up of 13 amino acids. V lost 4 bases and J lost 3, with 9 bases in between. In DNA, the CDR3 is TGTGCCAGCAGTTCGGACCTCTACTATGGCTACACCCTC. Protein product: CASSSDLYYGYTL.

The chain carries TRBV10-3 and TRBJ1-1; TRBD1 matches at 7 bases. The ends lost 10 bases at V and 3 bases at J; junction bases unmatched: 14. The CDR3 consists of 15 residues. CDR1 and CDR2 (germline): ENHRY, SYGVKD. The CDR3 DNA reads TGTGCCACCCAGGGGGATTTTTTCGTGGACACTGAAGCTTTCTTT. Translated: CATQGDFFVDTEAFF.

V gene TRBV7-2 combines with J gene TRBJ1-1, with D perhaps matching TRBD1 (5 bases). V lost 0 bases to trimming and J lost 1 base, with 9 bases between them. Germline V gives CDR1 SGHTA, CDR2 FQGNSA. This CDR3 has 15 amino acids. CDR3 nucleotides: TGTGCCAGCAGCTTAGCGGATGGGGGGAACACTGAAGCTTTCTTT. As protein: CASSLADGGNTEAFF.

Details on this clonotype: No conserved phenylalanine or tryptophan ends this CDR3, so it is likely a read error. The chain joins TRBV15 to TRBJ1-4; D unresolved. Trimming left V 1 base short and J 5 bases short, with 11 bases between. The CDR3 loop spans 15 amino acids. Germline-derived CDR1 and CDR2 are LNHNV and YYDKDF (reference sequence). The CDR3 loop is CATSRGLGENEKLFL. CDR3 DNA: TGTGCCACCAGCAGAGGCCTAGGAGAAAATGAAAAACTGTTTCTT.

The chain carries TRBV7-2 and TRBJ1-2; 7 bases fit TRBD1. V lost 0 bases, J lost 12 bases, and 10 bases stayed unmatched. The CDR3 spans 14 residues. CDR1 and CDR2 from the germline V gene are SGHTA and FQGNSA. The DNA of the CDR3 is TGTGCCAGCAGCTTAGCGAACAGGGGAAGGAGCAACACCTTC. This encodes CASSLANRGRSNTF.

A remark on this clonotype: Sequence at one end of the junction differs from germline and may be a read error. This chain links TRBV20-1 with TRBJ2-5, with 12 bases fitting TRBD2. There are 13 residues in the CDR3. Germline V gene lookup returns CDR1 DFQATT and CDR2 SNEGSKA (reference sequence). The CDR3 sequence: CSASLAGGEAQYF. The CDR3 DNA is TGCAGTGCTTCACTAGCGGGAGGAGAGGCCCAGTACTTC.

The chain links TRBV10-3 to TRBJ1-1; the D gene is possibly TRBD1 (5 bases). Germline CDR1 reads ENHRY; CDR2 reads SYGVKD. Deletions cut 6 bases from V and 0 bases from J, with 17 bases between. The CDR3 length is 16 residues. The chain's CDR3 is CAIRGPSHSLNTEAFF. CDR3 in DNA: TGTGCCATCAGGGGGCCGAGCCATAGTTTGAACACTGAAGCTTTCTTT.

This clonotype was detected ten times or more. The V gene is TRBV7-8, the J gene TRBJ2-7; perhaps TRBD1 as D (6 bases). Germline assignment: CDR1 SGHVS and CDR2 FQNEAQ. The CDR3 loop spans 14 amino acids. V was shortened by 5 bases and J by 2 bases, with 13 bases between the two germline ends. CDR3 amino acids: CASSQTGTAYEQYF. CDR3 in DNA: TGTGCCAGCAGCCAAACAGGGACCGCCTACGAGCAGTACTTC.

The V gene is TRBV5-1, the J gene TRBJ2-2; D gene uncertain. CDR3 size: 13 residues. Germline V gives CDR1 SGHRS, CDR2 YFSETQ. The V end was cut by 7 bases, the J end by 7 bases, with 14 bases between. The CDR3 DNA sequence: TGCGCCAGCCCGGACCCAAGTGACGGGGAGCTGTTTTTT. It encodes CASPDPSDGELFF.

The CDR3 bases are TGTGCCAGCAGAAACTTTCTCCGGGACAGGGTGGGCGAGCAGTACTTC. Translated: CASRNFLRDRVGEQYF. The V and J genes are TRBV5-4 and TRBJ2-7; TRBD1 aligns across 9 bases. Germline V gene lookup returns CDR1 SGHNT and CDR2 YYREEE (reference sequence). Trimming removed 5 bases from V and 6 bases from J; junction bases left unmatched: 15. CDR3 length: 16 residues.

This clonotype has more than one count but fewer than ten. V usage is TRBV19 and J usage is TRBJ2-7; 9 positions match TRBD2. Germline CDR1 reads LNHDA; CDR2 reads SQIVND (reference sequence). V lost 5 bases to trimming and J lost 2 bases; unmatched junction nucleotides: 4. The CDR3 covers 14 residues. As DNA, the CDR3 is TGTGCCAGTAGTTTGCTAGCGGGGACCTACGAGCAGTACTTC. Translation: CASSLLAGTYEQYF.

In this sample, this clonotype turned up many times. The CDR3 here is CAIAGTGGSGTEAFF. The CDR3 DNA sequence: TGTGCCATTGCCGGGACAGGGGGCTCAGGCACTGAAGCTTTCTTT. J is TRBJ1-1 and V is TRBV10-3, with 12 nucleotides matching TRBD1. V lost 9 bases, J lost 4 bases, and 9 bases stayed unmatched. Looked up from germline, CDR1 is ENHRY and CDR2 is SYGVKD. This CDR3 has 15 amino acids.

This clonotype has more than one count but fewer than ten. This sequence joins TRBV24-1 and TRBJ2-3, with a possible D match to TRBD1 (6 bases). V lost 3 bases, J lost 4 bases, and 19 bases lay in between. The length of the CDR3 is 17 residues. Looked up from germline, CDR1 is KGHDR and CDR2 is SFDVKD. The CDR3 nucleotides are TGTGCCACCAGTGATCGTTGGGCCAGGGGTAGCTCAGATACGCAGTATTTT. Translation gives CATSDRWARGSSDTQYF.

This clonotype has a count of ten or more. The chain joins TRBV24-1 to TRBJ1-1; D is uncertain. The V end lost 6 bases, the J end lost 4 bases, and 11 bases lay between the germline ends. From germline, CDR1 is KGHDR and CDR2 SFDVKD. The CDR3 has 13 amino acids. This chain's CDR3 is CATSPRETTEAFF. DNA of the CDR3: TGTGCCACCAGTCCCCGAGAGACCACTGAAGCTTTCTTT.

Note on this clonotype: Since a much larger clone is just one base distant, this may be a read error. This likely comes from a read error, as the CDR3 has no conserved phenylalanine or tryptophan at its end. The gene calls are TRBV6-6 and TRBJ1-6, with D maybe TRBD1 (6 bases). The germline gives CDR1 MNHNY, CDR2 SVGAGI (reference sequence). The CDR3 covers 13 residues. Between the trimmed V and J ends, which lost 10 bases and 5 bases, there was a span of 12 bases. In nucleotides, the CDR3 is TGTGCCACCCGGGACAAAAATAATTCACCCCTCCACCTT. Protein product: CATRDKNNSPLHL.

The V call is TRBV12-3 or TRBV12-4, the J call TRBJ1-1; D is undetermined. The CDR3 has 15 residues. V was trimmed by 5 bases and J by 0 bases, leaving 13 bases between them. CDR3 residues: CASSPTADMNTEAFF. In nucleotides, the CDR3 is TGTGCCAGCAGTCCTACTGCAGATATGAACACTGAAGCTTTCTTT.

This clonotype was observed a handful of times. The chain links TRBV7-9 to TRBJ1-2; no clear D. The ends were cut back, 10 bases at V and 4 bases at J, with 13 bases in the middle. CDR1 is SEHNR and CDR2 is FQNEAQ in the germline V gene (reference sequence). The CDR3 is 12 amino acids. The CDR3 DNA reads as TGTGCCACGGGCTGGACCCTCTATGGCTACACCTTC. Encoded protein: CATGWTLYGYTF.

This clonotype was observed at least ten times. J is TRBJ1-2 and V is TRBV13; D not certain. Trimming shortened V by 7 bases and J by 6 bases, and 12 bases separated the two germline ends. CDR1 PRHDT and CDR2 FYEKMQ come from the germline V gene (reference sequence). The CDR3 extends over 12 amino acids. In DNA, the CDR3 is TGTGCCAGCACACCCTCGGGAGATGGCTACACCTTC. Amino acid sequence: CASTPSGDGYTF. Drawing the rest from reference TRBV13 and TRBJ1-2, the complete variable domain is AAGVIQSPRHLIKEKRETATLKCYPIPRHDTVYWYQQGPGQDPQFLISFYEKMQSDKGSIPDRFSAQQFSDYHSELNMSSLELGDSALYFCASTPSGDGYTFGSGTRLTVV.

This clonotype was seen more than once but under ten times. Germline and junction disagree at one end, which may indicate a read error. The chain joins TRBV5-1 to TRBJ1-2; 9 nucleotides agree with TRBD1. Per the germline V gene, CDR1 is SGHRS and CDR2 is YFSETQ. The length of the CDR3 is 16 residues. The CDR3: CASSRPGTGSNYGYTF. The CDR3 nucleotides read TGTGCCAGCAGCCGTCCCGGGACAGGGTCTAACTATGGCTACACCTTC.

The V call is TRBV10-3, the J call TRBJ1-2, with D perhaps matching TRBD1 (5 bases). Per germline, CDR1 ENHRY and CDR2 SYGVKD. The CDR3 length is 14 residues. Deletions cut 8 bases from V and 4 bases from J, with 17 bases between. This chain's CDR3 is CAIEGTGSGYGYTF. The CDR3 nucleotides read TGTGCCATCGAGGGCACAGGCTCAGGCTATGGCTACACCTTC.